This T cell receptor (beta chain) was documented in a study of T cells in Graves' hyperthyroidism and ophthalmopathy. Study details: Staff took peripheral blood when the initial diagnosis was made, before any treatment began.

PBMCs were sourced from roughly 9.7 ml fresh peripheral blood. This clonotype has a count of ten or more. RNA transcripts yielded amplified TCR beta CDR3 regions. The TCR CDR3 first-round RT-PCR relied on the HTBI primer set. TCRdb passed the multiplex PCR reads through MiXCR, listing each CDR3 protein once. The data hold a few hundred thousand distinct CDR3 sequences, with 15% to 18% observed a single time. This CDR3 has 17 amino acids. The V segment lost 5 bases and the J segment 4 bases; nucleotides outside the gene matches: 13. CDR1 and CDR2 (germline): SGHTA, FQGTGA. The V call is TRBV7-3, the J call TRBJ2-3; TRBD2 aligns across 9 bases. Sequencing was performed on blood. This clonotype was sampled from a woman aged 25-40 years with Graves' hyperthyroidism. This chain's CDR3 is CASSPNQGGRVPDTQYF. CDR3 nucleotide sequence: TGTGCCAGCAGCCCAAATCAGGGCGGGAGGGTCCCAGATACGCAGTATTTT.